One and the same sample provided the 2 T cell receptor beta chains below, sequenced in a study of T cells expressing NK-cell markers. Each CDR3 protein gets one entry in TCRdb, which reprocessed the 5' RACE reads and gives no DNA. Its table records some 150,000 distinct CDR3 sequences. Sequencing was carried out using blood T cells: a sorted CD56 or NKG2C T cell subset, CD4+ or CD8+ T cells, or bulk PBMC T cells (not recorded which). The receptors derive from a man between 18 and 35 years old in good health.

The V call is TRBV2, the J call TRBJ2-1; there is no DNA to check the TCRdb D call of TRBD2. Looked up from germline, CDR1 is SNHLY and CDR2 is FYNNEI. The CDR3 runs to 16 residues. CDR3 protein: CASSEGGLAGVNEQFF.

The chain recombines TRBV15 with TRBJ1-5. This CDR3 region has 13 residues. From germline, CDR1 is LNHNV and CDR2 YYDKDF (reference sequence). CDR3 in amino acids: CATRGLPGAPQHF.